This T cell receptor beta chain appears in the sequencing data of a study of cytomegalovirus exposure and HLA in healthy donors. Study-level points and caveats: In an earlier analysis, productive rearrangement rates for most beta V segments clustered near 87% or 30%. There were reportedly fewer N-insertions in an Asian-associated ancestry cluster than the approximately 670-donor mean, in a later analysis.

Healthy individuals who donated bone marrow served as the donors. Of note for this clone: Its antigen is unidentified.

Both 60 Vbeta primers and 13 Jbeta primers went into the PCR. The table came from immunoSEQ multiplex PCR; TCRdb's copy has only in-frame clones and leaves some out. The repertoire holds around 150,000 clones, with around 72% as singletons. Germline trimming cut 0 bases from V and 2 bases from J; bases unmatched to any gene: 6. This CDR3 spans 17 amino acids. Per the germline V gene, CDR1 is LGHNA and CDR2 is YSLEER. The chain links TRBV4-3 to TRBJ2-3; 9 bases are shared with TRBD2. The source of this sequence is a man aged 35-49 years in good health and CMV-seropositive. The sequenced material came from PBMCs. The CDR3 sequence: CASSQDWGLAYTDTQYF. The CDR3 DNA reads as TGCGCCAGCAGCCAAGATTGGGGACTAGCATACACAGATACGCAGTATTTT.